Included here is one T cell receptor (beta chain) sequence, with context. No antigen is known for it. The V gene's germline CDR1 is MGHRA and CDR2 YSYEKL. CDR3 length: 17 residues. Trimming removed 1 base at V and 4 bases at J, with 19 bases between. The data were taken from a study of cytomegalovirus exposure and HLA in healthy donors. Use of 60 Vbeta and 13 Jbeta primers characterized the PCR. Only in-frame clones appear in the TCRdb table, and some are missing; sequencing was by immunoSEQ multiplex PCR. The repertoire table contains some 43,000 clones. Findings and limits, study-wide: The records held CMV serostatus as the only immune exposure information.

V gene TRBV4-1 combines with J gene TRBJ1-1; D perhaps matches TRBD1 (6 bases). This TCR was recovered from a woman aged 25-40 years in good health and CMV-seronegative. Sequencing used PBMCs. The CDR3 DNA is TGCGCCAGCAGCCAAGGGACAGCCTACCGAAGGGGCACTGAAGCTTTCTTT. This gives the protein CASSQGTAYRRGTEAFF.